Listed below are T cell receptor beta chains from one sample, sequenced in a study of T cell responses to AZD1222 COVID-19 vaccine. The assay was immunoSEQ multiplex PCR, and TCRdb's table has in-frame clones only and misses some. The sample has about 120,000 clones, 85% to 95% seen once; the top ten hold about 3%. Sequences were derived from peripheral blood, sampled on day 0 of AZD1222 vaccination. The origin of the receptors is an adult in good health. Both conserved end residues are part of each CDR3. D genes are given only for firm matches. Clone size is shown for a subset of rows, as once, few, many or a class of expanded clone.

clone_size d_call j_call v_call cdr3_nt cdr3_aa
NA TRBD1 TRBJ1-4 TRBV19 TGTGCCAGTAGCACGGACAGGGTAGATGAAAAACTGTTTTTT CASSTDRVDEKLFF
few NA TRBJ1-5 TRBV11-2 TGTGCCAGCAGCTTTCGGGACAATAGCAATCAGCCCCAGCATTTT CASSFRDNSNQPQHF
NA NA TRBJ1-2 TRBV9 TGTGCCAGCAGCGGCCTCGGCGGGGCCAACTATGGCTACACCTTC CASSGLGGANYGYTF
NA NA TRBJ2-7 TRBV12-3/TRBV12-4 TGTGCCAGCAGTAGGGGTACCGGCTACGAGCAGTACTTC CASSRGTGYEQYF
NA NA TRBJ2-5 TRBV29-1 TGCAGCGTGGGGGGACTGGACCAAGAGACCCAGTACTTC CSVGGLDQETQYF
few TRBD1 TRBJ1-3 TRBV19 TGTGCCAGTAGTACCGGACAGGGTCTATACGGAAACACCATATATTTT CASSTGQGLYGNTIYF
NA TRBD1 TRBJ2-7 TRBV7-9 TGTGCCAGCAGCCCACTGGGACAGGGGTCCTCCTACGAGCAGTACTTC CASSPLGQGSSYEQYF
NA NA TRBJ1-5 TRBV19 TGTGCCAGTAGTCCGGGGGGAAGCAATCAGCCCCAGCATTTT CASSPGGSNQPQHF
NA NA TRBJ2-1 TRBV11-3 TGTGCCAGCAGCTCCCGGGGATCCCCAGGCAATGAGCAGTTCTTC CASSSRGSPGNEQFF
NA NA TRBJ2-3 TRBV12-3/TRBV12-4 TGTGCCAGCAGTTTATTTCCAGATACGCAGTATTTT CASSLFPDTQYF
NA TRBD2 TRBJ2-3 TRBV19 TGTGCCAGTAGTCCCAGGACGGGAGGGATCACAGATACGCAGTATTTT CASSPRTGGITDTQYF
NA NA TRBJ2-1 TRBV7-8 TGTGCCAGCAGCTTATGGGGAGAAGAAAGGAATGAGCAGTTCTTC CASSLWGEERNEQFF
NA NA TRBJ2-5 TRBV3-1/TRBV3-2 TGTGCCAGCAGCCCCGGGACGCAAGAGACCCAGTACTTC CASSPGTQETQYF
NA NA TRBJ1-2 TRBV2 TGTGCCAGCAGTGAAGGGCTGAGTGGCTACACCTTC CASSEGLSGYTF
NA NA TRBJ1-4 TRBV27 TGTGCCAGCAGTACCGGGACGGCAACTAATGAAAAACTGTTTTTT CASSTGTATNEKLFF
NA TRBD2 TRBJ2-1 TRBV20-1 TGCAGTGCTAGTAAGCGGTGGCTAGCGGGACGTAATGAGCAGTTCTTC CSASKRWLAGRNEQFF
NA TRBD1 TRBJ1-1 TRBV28 TGTGCCAGCAGTTCTTATGGGACAGACACTGAAGCTTTCTTT CASSSYGTDTEAFF
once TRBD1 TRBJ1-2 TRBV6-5 TGTGCCAGCGAGTACCGGGACAGGCCCTCCTATGGCTACACCTTC CASEYRDRPSYGYTF
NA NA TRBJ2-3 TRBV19 TGTGCCAGTAGACCAATGAGCGGTGGCACAGATACGCAGTATTTT CASRPMSGGTDTQYF
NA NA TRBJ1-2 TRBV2 TGTGCCAGCACCGGGGACAAGTATGGCTACACCTTC CASTGDKYGYTF
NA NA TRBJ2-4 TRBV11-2 TGTGCCAGCAGCTTTCCGACAGTCTCGGTAGCCAAAAACATTCAGTACTTC CASSFPTVSVAKNIQYF
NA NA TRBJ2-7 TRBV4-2 TGTGCCAGCACACTAAGTGGGAGTACGGGGTACGAGCAGTACTTC CASTLSGSTGYEQYF
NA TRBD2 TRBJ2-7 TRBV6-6 TGTGCCAGCAGTTATCGGTTTAGCGGGAGAGGGGACGAGCAGTACTTC CASSYRFSGRGDEQYF
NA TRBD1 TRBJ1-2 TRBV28 TGTGCCAGCAGAATGGCAGGGGGTAGCGGCTACACCTTC CASRMAGGSGYTF